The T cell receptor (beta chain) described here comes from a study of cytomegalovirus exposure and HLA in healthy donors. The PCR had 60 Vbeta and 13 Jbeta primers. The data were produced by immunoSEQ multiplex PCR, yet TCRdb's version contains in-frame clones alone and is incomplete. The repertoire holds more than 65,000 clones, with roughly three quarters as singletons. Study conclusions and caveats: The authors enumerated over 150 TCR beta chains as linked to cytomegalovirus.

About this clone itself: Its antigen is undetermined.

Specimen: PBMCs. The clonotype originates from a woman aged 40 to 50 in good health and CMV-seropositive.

CDR3 loop: CASSAPSRGLEAFF. CDR3 in DNA: TGTGCCAGCAGTGCGCCAAGCAGGGGGCTAGAAGCTTTCTTT. This chain uses TRBV6-1 with TRBJ1-1; TRBD1 agrees at 8 bases. The junction had 9 bases not matched to a gene; V was cut back by 4 bases and J by 8 bases. The CDR3 spans 14 residues. The germline gives CDR1 MNHNS, CDR2 SASEGT.